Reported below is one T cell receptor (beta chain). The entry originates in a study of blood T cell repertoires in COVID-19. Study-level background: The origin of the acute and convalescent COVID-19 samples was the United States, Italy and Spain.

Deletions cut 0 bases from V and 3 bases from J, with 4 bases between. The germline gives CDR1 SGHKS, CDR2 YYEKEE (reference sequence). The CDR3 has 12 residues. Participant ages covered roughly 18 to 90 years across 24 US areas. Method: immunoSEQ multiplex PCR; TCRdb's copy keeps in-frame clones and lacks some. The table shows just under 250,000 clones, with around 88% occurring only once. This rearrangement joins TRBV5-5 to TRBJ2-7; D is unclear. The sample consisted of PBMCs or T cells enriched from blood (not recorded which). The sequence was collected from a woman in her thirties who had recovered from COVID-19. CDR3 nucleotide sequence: TGTGCCAGCAGCTTGGGCGGCTACGAGCAGTACTTC. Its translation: CASSLGGYEQYF.